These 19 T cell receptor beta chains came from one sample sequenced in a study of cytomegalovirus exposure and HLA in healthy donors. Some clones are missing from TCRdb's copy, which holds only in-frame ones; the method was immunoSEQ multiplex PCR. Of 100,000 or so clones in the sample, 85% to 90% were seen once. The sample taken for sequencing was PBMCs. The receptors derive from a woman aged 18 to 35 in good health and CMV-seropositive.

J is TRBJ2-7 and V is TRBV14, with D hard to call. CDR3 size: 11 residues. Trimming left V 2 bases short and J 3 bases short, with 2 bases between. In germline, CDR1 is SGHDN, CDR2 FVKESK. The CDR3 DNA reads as TGTGCCAGCAGCCAACTCTACGAGCAGTACTTC. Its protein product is CASSQLYEQYF.

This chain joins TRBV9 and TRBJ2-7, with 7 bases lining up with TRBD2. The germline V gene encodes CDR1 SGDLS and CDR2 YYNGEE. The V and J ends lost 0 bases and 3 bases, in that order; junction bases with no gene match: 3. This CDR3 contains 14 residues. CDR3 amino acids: CASSVDGGSYEQYF. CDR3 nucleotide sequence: TGTGCCAGCAGCGTAGATGGCGGGAGCTACGAGCAGTACTTC.

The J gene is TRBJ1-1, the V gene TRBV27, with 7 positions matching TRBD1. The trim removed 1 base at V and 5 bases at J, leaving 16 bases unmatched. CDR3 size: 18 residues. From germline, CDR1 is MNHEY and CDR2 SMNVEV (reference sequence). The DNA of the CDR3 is TGTGCCAGCAGTTTATTCTCCAGGGGGAACGCCAGGAGGACTGAAGCTTTCTTT. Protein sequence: CASSLFSRGNARRTEAFF.

The CDR3 spells CASSYTPPGQGSEQYF. The CDR3 DNA is TGTGCCAGCAGTTATACCCCCCCGGGACAGGGATCCGAGCAGTACTTC. This chain uses TRBV27 with TRBJ2-7; TRBD1 agrees at 9 bases. Per the germline V gene, CDR1 is MNHEY and CDR2 is SMNVEV (reference sequence). V gave up 4 bases and J gave up 6 bases; unmatched junction bases: 13. This CDR3 has 16 amino acids.

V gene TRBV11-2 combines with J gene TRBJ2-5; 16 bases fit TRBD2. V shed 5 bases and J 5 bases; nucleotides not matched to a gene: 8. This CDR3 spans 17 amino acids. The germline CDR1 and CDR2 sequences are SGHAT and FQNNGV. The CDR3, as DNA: TGTGCCAGCAGCCGGGGACTAGCGGGGGGGCCTGTGGAGACCCAGTACTTC. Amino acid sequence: CASSRGLAGGPVETQYF.

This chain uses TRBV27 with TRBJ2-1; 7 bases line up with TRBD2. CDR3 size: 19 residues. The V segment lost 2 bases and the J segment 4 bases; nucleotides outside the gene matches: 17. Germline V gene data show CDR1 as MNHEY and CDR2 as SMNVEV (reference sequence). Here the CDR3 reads CASSLKASGVPGIYNEQFF. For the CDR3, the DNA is TGTGCCAGCAGTTTAAAGGCTAGCGGCGTGCCCGGTATTTACAATGAGCAGTTCTTC.

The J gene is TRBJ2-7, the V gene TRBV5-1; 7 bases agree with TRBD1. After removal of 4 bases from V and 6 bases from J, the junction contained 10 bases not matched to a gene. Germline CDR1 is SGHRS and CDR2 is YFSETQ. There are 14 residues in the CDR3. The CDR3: CASSPDRVGGEQYF. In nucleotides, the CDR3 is TGCGCCAGCAGCCCTGACAGGGTAGGAGGCGAGCAGTACTTC.

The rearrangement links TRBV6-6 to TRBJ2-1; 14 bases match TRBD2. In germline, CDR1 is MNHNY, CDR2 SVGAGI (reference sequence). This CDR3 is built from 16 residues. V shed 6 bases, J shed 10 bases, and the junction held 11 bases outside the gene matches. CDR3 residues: CASSSGLAGGKREQFF. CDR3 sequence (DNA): TGTGCCAGCAGCTCCGGACTAGCGGGAGGAAAGAGGGAGCAGTTCTTC.

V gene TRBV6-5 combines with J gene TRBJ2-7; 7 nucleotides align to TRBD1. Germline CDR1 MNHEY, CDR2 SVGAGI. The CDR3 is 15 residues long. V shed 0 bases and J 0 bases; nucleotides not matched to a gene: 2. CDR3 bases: TGTGCCAGCAGTTACTCCGGGACAGTCTCCTACGAGCAGTACTTC. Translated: CASSYSGTVSYEQYF.

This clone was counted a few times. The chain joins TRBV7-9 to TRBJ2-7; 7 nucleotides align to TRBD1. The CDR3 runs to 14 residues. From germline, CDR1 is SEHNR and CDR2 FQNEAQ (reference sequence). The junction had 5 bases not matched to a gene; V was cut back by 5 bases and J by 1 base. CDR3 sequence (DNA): TGTGCCAGCAGCCCCCGGGACAGATCCTACGAGCAGTACTTC. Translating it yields CASSPRDRSYEQYF.

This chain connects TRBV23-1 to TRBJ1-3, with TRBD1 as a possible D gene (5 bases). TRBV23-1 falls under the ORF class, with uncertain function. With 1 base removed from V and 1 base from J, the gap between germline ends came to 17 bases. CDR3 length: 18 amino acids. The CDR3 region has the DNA TGCGCCAGCAGTCAATGTAGGGGCCCCCGAGAATCTGGAAACACCATATATTTT. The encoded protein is CASSQCRGPRESGNTIYF.

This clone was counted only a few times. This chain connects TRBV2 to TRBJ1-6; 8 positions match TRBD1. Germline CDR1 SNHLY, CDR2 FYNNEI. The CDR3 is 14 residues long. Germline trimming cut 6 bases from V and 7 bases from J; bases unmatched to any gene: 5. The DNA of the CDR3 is TGTGCCAGCAGCTCGGACAGGGCCAATTCACCCCTCCACTTT. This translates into CASSSDRANSPLHF.

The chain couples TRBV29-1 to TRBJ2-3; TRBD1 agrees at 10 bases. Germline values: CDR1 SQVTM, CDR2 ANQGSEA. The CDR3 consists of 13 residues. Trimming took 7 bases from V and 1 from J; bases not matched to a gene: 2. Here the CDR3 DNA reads TGCAGCGCGGGACAGGGGCGCACAGATACGCAGTATTTT. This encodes CSAGQGRTDTQYF.

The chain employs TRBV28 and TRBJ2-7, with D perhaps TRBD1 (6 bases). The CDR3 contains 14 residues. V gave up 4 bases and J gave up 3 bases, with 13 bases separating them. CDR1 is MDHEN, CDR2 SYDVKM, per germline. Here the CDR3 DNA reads TGTGCCAGCAGTTCTCAAACAGGGATCTACGAGCAGTACTTC. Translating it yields CASSSQTGIYEQYF.

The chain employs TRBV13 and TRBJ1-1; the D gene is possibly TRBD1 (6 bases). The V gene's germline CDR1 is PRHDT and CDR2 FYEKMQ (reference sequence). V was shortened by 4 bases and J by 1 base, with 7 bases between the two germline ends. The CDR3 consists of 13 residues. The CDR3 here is CASSSRGNTEAFF. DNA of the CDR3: TGTGCCAGCAGCTCCAGGGGGAACACTGAAGCTTTCTTT.

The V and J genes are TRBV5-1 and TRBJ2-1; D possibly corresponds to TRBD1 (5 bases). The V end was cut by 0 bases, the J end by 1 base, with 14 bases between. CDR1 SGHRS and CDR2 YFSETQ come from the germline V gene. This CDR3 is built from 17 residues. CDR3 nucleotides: TGCGCCAGCAGCTTGGGACCCACAGGTGGGTCCTACAATGAGCAGTTCTTC. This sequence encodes CASSLGPTGGSYNEQFF.

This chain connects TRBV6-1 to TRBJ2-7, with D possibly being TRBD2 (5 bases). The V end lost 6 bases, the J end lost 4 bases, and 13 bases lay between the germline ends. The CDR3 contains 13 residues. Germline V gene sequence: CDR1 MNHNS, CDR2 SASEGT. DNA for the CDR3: TGTGCCAGCAGCCACGGTTCGGGGTACGAGCAGTACTTC. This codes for CASSHGSGYEQYF.

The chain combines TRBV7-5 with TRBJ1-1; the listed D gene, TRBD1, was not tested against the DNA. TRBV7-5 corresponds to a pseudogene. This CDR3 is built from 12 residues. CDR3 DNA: TGTGTCAGAAGCTCACAGGATTCTGAAGCTTTCTTT. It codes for CVRSSQDSEAFF.

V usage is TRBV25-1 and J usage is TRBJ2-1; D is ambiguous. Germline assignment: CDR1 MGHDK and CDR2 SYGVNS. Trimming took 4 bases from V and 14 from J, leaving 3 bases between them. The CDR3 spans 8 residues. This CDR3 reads CASSGEFF. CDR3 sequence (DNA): TGTGCCAGCAGTGGAGAGTTCTTC.